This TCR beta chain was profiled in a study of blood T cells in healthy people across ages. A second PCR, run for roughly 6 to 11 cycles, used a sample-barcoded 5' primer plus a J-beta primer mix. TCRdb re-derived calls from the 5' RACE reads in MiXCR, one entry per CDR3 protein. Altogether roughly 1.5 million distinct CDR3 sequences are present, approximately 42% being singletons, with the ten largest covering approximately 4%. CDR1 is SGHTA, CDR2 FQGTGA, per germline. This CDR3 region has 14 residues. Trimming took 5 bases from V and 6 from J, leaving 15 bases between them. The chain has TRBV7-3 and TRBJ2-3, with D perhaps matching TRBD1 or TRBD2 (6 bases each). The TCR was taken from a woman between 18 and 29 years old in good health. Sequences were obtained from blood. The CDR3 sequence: CASSPEWGADTQYF. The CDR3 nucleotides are TGTGCCAGCAGCCCCGAGTGGGGGGCTGATACGCAGTATTTT.